The entry below gives a single T cell receptor beta chain sequence along with its context. Its specificity is unknown. A read error may be the cause here, since a much bigger clone is one base away. Unique molecular identifiers were incorporated into the prepared TCRbeta library. TCRdb passed the PCR reads through MiXCR, listing each CDR3 protein once. The profile shows more than 40,000 distinct CDR3 sequences, about 10% of them singletons. V was shortened by 0 bases and J by 3 bases, with 10 bases between the two germline ends. The germline CDR1 and CDR2 sequences are MNHEY and SVGAGI. This CDR3 comprises 15 residues. The data originate from a study of T-cell reconstitution after alpha-beta-depleted transplantation in children. Points from the study as a whole: Some patients owed their high day-60 TCRbeta diversity to surviving recipient T cells and thymic progenitors. Newly produced T cells mostly provided counts and TCRbeta diversity after one year, as hyperexpanded clones declined.

The V gene is TRBV6-5, the J gene TRBJ2-3; D is perhaps TRBD2 (5 bases). The TCR comes from a male patient aged 2 to 9 who had a stem cell transplant for chronic granulomatous disease, so the T cells may come from the graft donor. The sample consisted of PBMCs, mostly from graft donor cells, taken 60 days after TCRalphabeta/CD19-depleted stem cell transplant. Here the CDR3 reads CASSYSAGGTDTQYF. The CDR3 DNA sequence: TGTGCCAGCAGTTACTCTGCTGGCGGGACAGATACGCAGTATTTT.